This TCR beta chain comes out of a study of cytomegalovirus exposure and HLA in healthy donors. In the case of this clone: No antigen is known for it.

Those who donated were healthy bone marrow donors. Broader study findings: Later work showed greater clonal expansion in HLA-associated TCR beta chains than in equally common others. In an earlier analysis, productive rearrangement rates for most beta V segments clustered near 87% or 30%.

Primers: 60 Vbeta forward and 13 Jbeta reverse. Sequenced by immunoSEQ multiplex PCR; TCRdb stores in-frame clones only, minus some. The sample has tens of thousands of clones; less than 80% are singletons. Sequenced sample: PBMCs. This receptor was taken from a boy between 10 and 17 years old in good health and CMV-seropositive.

CDR3 DNA sequence: TGTGCCAGCAGTTTACAGGGATTAGGCAATCAGCCCCAGCATTTT. This encodes CASSLQGLGNQPQHF. The chain uses TRBV6-1 and TRBJ1-5, with a possible D match to TRBD1 (6 bases). CDR1 and CDR2 (germline): MNHNS, SASEGT. The CDR3 length is 15 residues. The V and J ends lost 5 bases and 2 bases respectively, with 13 bases between them.